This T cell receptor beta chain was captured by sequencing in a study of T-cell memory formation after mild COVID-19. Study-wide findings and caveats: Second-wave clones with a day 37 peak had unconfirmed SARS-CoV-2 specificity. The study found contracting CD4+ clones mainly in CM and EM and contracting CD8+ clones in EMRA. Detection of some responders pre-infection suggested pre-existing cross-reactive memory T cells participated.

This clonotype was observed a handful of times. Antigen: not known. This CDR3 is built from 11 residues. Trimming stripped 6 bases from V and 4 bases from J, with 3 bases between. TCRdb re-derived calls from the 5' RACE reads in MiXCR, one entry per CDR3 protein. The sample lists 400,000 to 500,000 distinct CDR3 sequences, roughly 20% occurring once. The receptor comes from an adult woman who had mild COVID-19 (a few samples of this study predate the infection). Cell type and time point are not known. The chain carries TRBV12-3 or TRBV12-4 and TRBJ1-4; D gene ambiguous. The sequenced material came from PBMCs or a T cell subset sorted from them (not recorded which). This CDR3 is CASRDNEKLFF. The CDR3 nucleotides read TGTGCCAGCAGGGATAATGAAAAACTGTTTTTT.